This TCR beta chain was captured by sequencing in a study of human T cells and chemical hapten exposure. Study details: On the upper back, patch tests were applied with 0.01% DPC and read at 6 days.

This clonotype was recorded many times. CDR1 and CDR2 (germline): DFQATT, SNEGSKA (reference sequence). This CDR3 region has 16 residues. The ends were cut back, 3 bases at V and 2 bases at J, with 17 bases in the middle. This sample's time point: pre-sensitization, week 0. Indicated treatment: therapeutic diphenylcyclopropenone sensitization with weekly scalp DPC. Unique molecular identifiers were affixed to discrete cDNA molecules within the library. TCRdb passed the RACE reads through MiXCR, listing each CDR3 protein once. The sample has more than 250,000 distinct CDR3 sequences; approximately 8% are singletons.

The chain is built from TRBV20-1 and TRBJ1-5; D possibly corresponds to TRBD1 (6 bases). The sample was whole blood, taken in connection with sensitization to the hapten diphenylcyclopropenone (DPC). The source of this sequence is a man aged 18 to 29 with alopecia areata. Some clones in this sample may be carry-over from other donors' samples. CDR3 protein: CSASNSGAEGNQPQHF. In DNA form, the CDR3 reads TGCAGTGCTAGCAACTCAGGGGCAGAGGGCAATCAGCCCCAGCATTTT.